This T cell receptor beta chain emerged from a study of Graves' ophthalmopathy and Graves' hyperthyroidism. RNA served as the template for amplifying TCR beta CDR3 regions. Amplification began with first-round RT-PCR using HTBI primers, then second-round multiplex PCR was performed. TCRdb reanalysed the multiplex PCR reads using MiXCR and keeps one entry per CDR3 protein. The sample consists of more than 300,000 distinct CDR3 sequences, less than 20% of them appearing once. This clonotype was counted between two and nine times. Germline CDR1 reads SGHRS; CDR2 reads YFSETQ. The ends lost 0 bases at V and 6 bases at J; junction bases unmatched: 9. This CDR3 region has 16 residues.

Sequencing used peripheral blood. This chain joins TRBV5-1 and TRBJ1-1; TRBD1 aligns across 9 bases. The sequence came from a young woman with stable Graves' hyperthyroidism. Here the CDR3 reads CASSLARTGDPPEAFF. The CDR3, as DNA: TGCGCCAGCAGCTTGGCCCGGACAGGGGACCCCCCTGAAGCTTTCTTT.